Shown below are 21 T cell receptor beta chains from a single sample sequenced in a study of cytomegalovirus exposure and HLA in healthy donors. This PCR relied on a set of 60 Vbeta primers and 13 Jbeta primers. Only in-frame clones appear in the TCRdb table, and some are missing; sequencing was by immunoSEQ multiplex PCR. In total, the table holds roughly 30,000 clones. The sample was PBMCs. The source of these receptors is a woman between 40 and 50 years old in good health and CMV-seropositive.

This chain joins TRBV28 and TRBJ2-3; a possible D gene is TRBD2 (5 bases). Trimming cost V 6 bases and J 8 bases, with 18 bases left between them. The CDR3 length is 14 residues. Germline CDR1 is MDHEN and CDR2 is SYDVKM. The CDR3 reads CASSPVGLPSTQYF. CDR3 nucleotides: TGTGCCAGCAGCCCCGTCGGACTGCCAAGTACGCAGTATTTT.

This chain uses TRBV6-5 with TRBJ2-5; unclear D gene. The DNA end is a closer match to TRBJ2-7, so the J assignment may be wrong. The germline gives CDR1 MNHEY, CDR2 SVGAGI. This CDR3 spans 15 amino acids. The chain's CDR3 is CASSYNPPFTHEQYF. CDR3 in DNA: TGTGCCAGCAGTTATAACCCACCGTTCACCCACGAGCAGTACTTC.

The chain joins TRBV14 to TRBJ2-1, with 14 bases identical to TRBD2. CDR1 SGHDN and CDR2 FVKESK come from the germline V gene. This CDR3 is built from 16 residues. V was pared by 4 bases and J by 7 bases, with 6 bases of the junction left unmatched. CDR3 DNA: TGTGCCAGCAGCCTGGGACTAGCGGGAGTAGCAAATGAGCAGTTCTTC. Its translation is CASSLGLAGVANEQFF.

The J gene is TRBJ1-2, the V gene TRBV19; 10 bases line up with TRBD1. With V trimmed by 6 bases and J by 4 bases, 5 bases remained unmatched. This CDR3 region has 14 residues. Germline V gives CDR1 LNHDA, CDR2 SQIVND (reference sequence). In DNA form, the CDR3 reads TGTGCCAGTAGGGACAGGGGGACCCTCTATGGCTACACCTTC. As protein: CASRDRGTLYGYTF.

V and J are TRBV7-6 and TRBJ2-7, with 11 bases matching TRBD1. The germline V gene encodes CDR1 SGHVS and CDR2 FNYEAQ. CDR3 length equals 16 residues. V was clipped by 5 bases and J by 4 bases; unmatched bases: 10. Written as DNA, the CDR3 is TGTGCCAGCAGCCCCGGCGGACAGGGGGCCGTTTACGAGCAGTACTTC. Its protein product is CASSPGGQGAVYEQYF. The variable domain in full, with the rest retrieved from reference TRBV7-6 and TRBJ2-7, is GAGVSQSPRYKVTKRGQDVALRCDPISGHVSLYWYRQALGQGPEFLTYFNYEAQQDKSGLPNDRFSAERPEGSISTLTIQRTEQRDSAMYRCASSPGGQGAVYEQYFGPGTRLTVT.

This chain uses TRBV5-6 with TRBJ1-1; D remains ambiguous. The CDR3 is made up of 15 amino acids. Germline V CDR1 and CDR2: SGHDT, YYEEEE. Trimming cost V 2 bases and J 1 base, with 12 bases left between them. The CDR3 DNA is TGTGCCAGCAGCTTTTTTGGGCTGTCGAACACTGAAGCTTTCTTT. Translating it yields CASSFFGLSNTEAFF.

This chain links TRBV7-3 with TRBJ1-2; D call uncertain. V gave up 4 bases and J gave up 8 bases, with 20 bases separating them. Germline values: CDR1 SGHTA, CDR2 FQGTGA. CDR3 length: 15 residues. This CDR3 reads CASSSIGLDPSGYTF. CDR3 in DNA: TGTGCCAGCAGCTCGATTGGACTGGACCCGTCGGGCTACACCTTC.

The J gene is TRBJ2-5, the V gene TRBV11-2, with D perhaps TRBD2 (5 bases). V was shortened by 4 bases and J by 4 bases, with 13 bases between the two germline ends. This CDR3 has 14 residues. Germline V CDR1 and CDR2: SGHAT, FQNNGV. The CDR3 reads CASSSPSGTETQYF. The CDR3 coding sequence is TGTGCCAGCAGCTCCCCAAGCGGTACAGAGACCCAGTACTTC.

The rearrangement joins TRBV5-1 to TRBJ1-1, with TRBD1 as a possible D gene (5 bases). The CDR3 extends over 14 amino acids. Deletions cut 4 bases from V and 1 base from J, with 11 bases between. CDR1 and CDR2 (germline): SGHRS, YFSETQ. CDR3 in DNA: TGCGCCAGCAGCCTGGACGGGGGGAACACTGAAGCTTTCTTT. It specifies CASSLDGGNTEAFF.

The chain is built from TRBV29-1 and TRBJ2-1, with unresolved D. The V and J ends lost 1 base and 4 bases respectively, with 2 bases between them. CDR1 and CDR2 (germline): SQVTM, ANQGSEA. The CDR3 contains 11 residues. The CDR3 loop reads CSVEVYNEQFF. In DNA form, the CDR3 reads TGCAGCGTTGAAGTATACAATGAGCAGTTCTTC.

The CDR3 is CASSTGRSSGANVLTF. The CDR3 coding sequence is TGCGCCAGCAGCACAGGACGGTCCTCTGGGGCCAACGTCCTGACTTTC. This chain uses TRBV5-1 with TRBJ2-6; the D gene is possibly TRBD1 (5 bases). The V gene's germline CDR1 is SGHRS and CDR2 YFSETQ. CDR3 size: 16 residues. The germline V and J ends were trimmed by 4 bases and 0 bases, with 11 bases remaining between them.

The rearrangement links TRBV5-6 to TRBJ1-1; maybe TRBD1 (5 bases). The V end was cut by 1 base, the J end by 6 bases, with 13 bases between. The CDR3 is 14 amino acids. The germline gives CDR1 SGHDT, CDR2 YYEEEE. CDR3 in DNA: TGTGCCAGCAGCTTGTTCGACAGACAACCTGAAGCTTTCTTT. This gives the protein CASSLFDRQPEAFF.

The CDR3 nucleotides are TGTGCCAGCAGCTTACCTAGGAGGACTACTTCCGACAATGAGCAGTTCTTC. Protein sequence: CASSLPRRTTSDNEQFF. The chain combines TRBV7-9 with TRBJ2-1; D perhaps matches TRBD2 (6 bases). The CDR3 runs 17 residues. V shed 2 bases and J shed 5 bases, with 19 bases lying between them. Germline CDR1 reads SEHNR; CDR2 reads FQNEAQ (reference sequence).

The chain couples TRBV5-5 to TRBJ2-1; TRBD2 aligns across 11 bases. After removal of 4 bases from V and 4 bases from J, the junction contained 7 bases not matched to a gene. The CDR3 extends over 16 amino acids. Germline loops: CDR1 SGHKS, CDR2 YYEKEE (reference sequence). The CDR3 here is CASSTLAGGPYNEQFF. CDR3 DNA: TGTGCCAGCAGCACCCTAGCGGGAGGACCATACAATGAGCAGTTCTTC.

This rearrangement joins TRBV7-9 to TRBJ2-5, with D unresolved. Germline CDR1 reads SEHNR; CDR2 reads FQNEAQ (reference sequence). Trimming left V 5 bases short and J 2 bases short, with 3 bases between. This CDR3 region has 11 residues. In nucleotides, the CDR3 is TGTGCCAGCAGCCAACAAGAGACCCAGTACTTC. Translation: CASSQQETQYF.

The J gene is TRBJ2-4, the V gene TRBV5-1; tentative D call: TRBD1 (5 bases). The V gene lost 0 bases and the J gene lost 2 bases, with 9 bases spanning the gap. Germline CDR1 SGHRS, CDR2 YFSETQ. The CDR3 has 15 amino acids. The DNA for the CDR3 is TGCGCCAGCAGCTTGGAGCAGGGAACCAAAAACATTCAGTACTTC. This gives the protein CASSLEQGTKNIQYF.

This rearrangement joins TRBV30 to TRBJ1-6, with D possibly matching TRBD1 (5 bases). Trimming cost V 3 bases and J 7 bases, with 16 bases left between them. The germline V gene encodes CDR1 GTSNPN and CDR2 SVGIG (reference sequence). The CDR3 has 15 residues. The CDR3 DNA reads TGTGCCTGGAGAAGTGAGGCAGGGCGGAATTCACCCCTCCACTTT. Protein product: CAWRSEAGRNSPLHF. The variable domain in full, completed from reference TRBV30 and TRBJ1-6, reads SQTIHQWPATLVQPVGSPLSLECTVEGTSNPNLYWYRQAAGRGLQLLFYSVGIGQISSEVPQNLSASRPQDRQFILSSKKLLLSDSGFYLCAWRSEAGRNSPLHFGNGTRLTVT.

This chain joins TRBV19 and TRBJ1-1; 9 nucleotides match TRBD1. Germline assignment: CDR1 LNHDA and CDR2 SQIVND (reference sequence). The ends lost 3 bases at V and 5 bases at J; junction bases unmatched: 10. CDR3 length: 16 residues. The DNA of the CDR3 is TGTGCCAGTAGTATTTACAGGGGGCGGGAATGGACTGAAGCTTTCTTT. Translated, it gives CASSIYRGREWTEAFF.

The chain recombines TRBV4-1 with TRBJ1-5, with 11 bases identical to TRBD1. CDR1 and CDR2 (germline): MGHRA, YSYEKL. The ends lost 1 base at V and 6 bases at J; junction bases unmatched: 5. The CDR3 runs 16 residues. CDR3 loop: CASSQGTGGFSQPQHF. The CDR3 coding sequence is TGCGCCAGCAGCCAAGGGACAGGGGGCTTCAGTCAGCCCCAGCATTTT.

The chain has TRBV7-8 and TRBJ2-7, with D tentatively TRBD1 (6 bases). Germline V gene lookup returns CDR1 SGHVS and CDR2 FQNEAQ. The CDR3 is 12 residues long. The V and J ends lost 8 bases and 2 bases respectively, with 10 bases between them. The CDR3 is CASSRGAYEQYF. DNA of the CDR3: TGTGCCAGCTCCAGGGGTGCCTACGAGCAGTACTTC.

The chain carries TRBV10-3 and TRBJ2-7; TRBD2 agrees at 10 bases. After removal of 8 bases from V and 4 bases from J, the junction contained 2 bases not matched to a gene. Germline assignment: CDR1 ENHRY and CDR2 SYGVKD. CDR3 size: 12 residues. CDR3 protein: CAIATSGYEQYF. The CDR3 DNA sequence: TGTGCCATCGCGACTAGCGGGTACGAGCAGTACTTC.